This paragraph reports one T cell receptor (beta chain). Its antigen is still unknown. This sample is part of a study of blood T cells in healthy people across ages. Study-wide results and limits: Among long-lived donors, naive CD4+ cells were more numerous and diversity higher than in aged donors.

A sample-barcoded 5' primer and a J-beta primer mix were used in a second PCR of roughly 7 to 11 cycles. TCRdb redid the calling of the 5' RACE reads with MiXCR, one entry per CDR3 protein. The data show roughly 1,800,000 distinct CDR3 sequences, 49% seen once. The sequenced sample was blood. The sequence derives from a woman in her thirties or forties in good health.

As DNA, the CDR3 is TGTGCCAGCAGCTCCGGGACTATTCATAGCACAGATACGCAGTATTTT. Translation gives CASSSGTIHSTDTQYF. The genes are TRBV11-2 and TRBJ2-3; 7 bases align to TRBD2. The CDR3 runs 16 residues. Trimming at V came to 4 bases and at J to 0 bases, leaving 7 bases not matched to a gene. Germline V CDR1 and CDR2: SGHAT, FQNNGV.